Following are 15 T cell receptor beta chains from one sample sequenced in a study of identical twins (dated by TCRdb to 2016 to 2017). The library was obtained by 5' RACE. Sequenced using an Illumina HiSeq 2000. TCRdb trimmed the raw reads at Q25, called clones with MiXCR and kept productive beta chains. One record per CDR3 amino acid sequence lists the most common genes and DNA. The sample records about 690,000 distinct CDR3 sequences, around 6.1% of which are singletons. Clones ranked in the top ten supply around 1.9% of the sample. Sequencing used naive T cells sorted from blood. Read against the paper, the sample's cell subset or site label means: cells isolated with a human naive T-cell isolation kit. The receptors stem from a man younger than 35 in good health.

This clonotype was seen at least ten times. V gene TRBV20-1 combines with J gene TRBJ2-1; D unresolved. The CDR3 length is 15 residues. With 5 bases removed from V and 0 bases from J, the gap between germline ends came to 14 bases. The germline V gene encodes CDR1 DFQATT and CDR2 SNEGSKA (reference sequence). CDR3: CSAGPYSSSYNEQFF. The DNA of the CDR3 is TGCAGTGCTGGGCCCTACTCGAGCTCCTACAATGAGCAGTTCTTC.

This clonotype was observed at least ten times. V and J are TRBV20-1 and TRBJ1-4; the D is unclear. The germline V gene has CDR1 DFQATT and CDR2 SNEGSKA (reference sequence). The V end lost 4 bases, the J end lost 8 bases, and 14 bases lay between the germline ends. The CDR3 sequence is 13 residues long. CDR3 protein: CSATSGIPEKLFF. The CDR3 nucleotides read TGCAGTGCTACCTCCGGGATCCCCGAAAAACTGTTTTTT.

There are a few counts of this clonotype. This rearrangement joins TRBV6-1 to TRBJ1-2; TRBD1 agrees at 7 bases. Germline CDR1 is MNHNS and CDR2 is SASEGT. This CDR3 comprises 14 residues. The ends lost 3 bases at V and 3 bases at J; junction bases unmatched: 4. CDR3 loop: CASSDLGTDYGYTF. In DNA form, the CDR3 reads TGTGCCAGCAGTGACCTCGGGACAGACTATGGCTACACCTTC.

This clonotype was seen many times. The J gene is TRBJ2-1, the V gene TRBV7-3, with 11 bases identical to TRBD2. The J segment lost 7 bases and the V segment lost 3 bases, leaving 5 bases of the junction unmatched. The CDR3 runs 15 residues. Germline lookup yields CDR1 SGHTA and CDR2 FQGTGA. CDR3 amino acids: CASSFLAGGRNEQFF. In DNA form, the CDR3 reads TGTGCCAGCAGCTTTTTAGCGGGAGGGCGTAATGAGCAGTTCTTC.

This clonotype was recorded many times. The chain is built from TRBV11-2 and TRBJ1-1; possibly TRBD1 for D (5 bases). Germline V gene lookup returns CDR1 SGHAT and CDR2 FQNNGV. The V gene lost 5 bases and the J gene lost 0 bases, with 13 bases spanning the gap. The CDR3 consists of 15 residues. Here the CDR3 reads CASSPRVYMNTEAFF. CDR3 nucleotide sequence: TGTGCCAGCAGCCCCAGGGTTTACATGAACACTGAAGCTTTCTTT.

The CDR3 spells CASSPPGGMGNQPQHF. CDR3 nucleotides: TGCGCCAGCAGCCCCCCAGGGGGAATGGGCAATCAGCCCCAGCATTTT. This sequence joins TRBV5-1 and TRBJ1-5, with 7 positions matching TRBD1. CDR1 SGHRS and CDR2 YFSETQ come from the germline V gene. CDR3 length: 16 amino acids. V shed 4 bases, J shed 2 bases, and the junction held 9 bases outside the gene matches. Full variable domain (outside the CDR3, taken from reference TRBV5-1 and TRBJ1-5): KAGVTQTPRYLIKTRGQQVTLSCSPISGHRSVSWYQQTPGQGLQFLFEYFSETQRNKGNFPGRFSGRQFSNSRSEMNVSTLELGDSALYLCASSPPGGMGNQPQHFGDGTRLSIL.

In this sample, this clonotype turned up many times. The V gene is TRBV5-1, the J gene TRBJ2-7, with D perhaps TRBD2 (6 bases). The ends were cut back, 4 bases at V and 1 base at J, with 15 bases in the middle. Germline lookup yields CDR1 SGHRS and CDR2 YFSETQ. The CDR3 contains 15 residues. CDR3 loop: CASSHLATGSYEQYF. The CDR3 coding sequence is TGCGCCAGCAGCCATCTAGCGACCGGGTCCTACGAGCAGTACTTC.

This clonotype was seen at least ten times. V gene TRBV27 combines with J gene TRBJ2-7; maybe TRBD2 (5 bases). CDR1 and CDR2 (germline): MNHEY, SMNVEV (reference sequence). V lost 1 base, J lost 4 bases, and 14 bases lay in between. This CDR3 spans 15 amino acids. DNA for the CDR3: TGTGCCAGCAGTTTATTTCCTGGACTCGGATACGAGCAGTACTTC. This encodes CASSLFPGLGYEQYF.

This clonotype appeared many times. This chain uses TRBV7-9 with TRBJ2-3; possible D gene TRBD2, 6 bases. The V end lost 5 bases, the J end lost 0 bases, and 12 bases lay between the germline ends. The germline V gene has CDR1 SEHNR and CDR2 FQNEAQ (reference sequence). The CDR3 extends over 15 amino acids. The CDR3 loop reads CASSVQAGSTDTQYF. The CDR3 bases are TGTGCCAGCAGCGTACAGGCGGGGAGCACAGATACGCAGTATTTT.

This clonotype has ten or more counts. The chain joins TRBV12-3 or TRBV12-4 to TRBJ2-5; 7 nucleotides agree with TRBD1. CDR3 size: 17 residues. J lost 4 bases, V lost 4 bases, and 15 bases had no gene match. The CDR3 nucleotides read TGTGCCAGCAGTTCCACCCTCCAGACAGGGTCAGTAGAGACCCAGTACTTC. Its protein product is CASSSTLQTGSVETQYF.

This clonotype was seen more than once but under ten times. The CDR3 protein is CASSLYTREVGNEQFF. DNA for the CDR3: TGCGCCAGCAGCTTGTATACGCGGGAGGTTGGAAATGAGCAGTTCTTC. This sequence joins TRBV5-1 and TRBJ2-1, with TRBD2 identical over 8 bases. Germline V CDR1 and CDR2: SGHRS, YFSETQ. The CDR3 extends over 16 amino acids. V was clipped by 1 base and J by 7 bases; unmatched bases: 10.

This clonotype was detected only a few times. This chain links TRBV11-2 with TRBJ2-1, with 8 bases aligning to TRBD2. V shed 1 base and J 6 bases; nucleotides not matched to a gene: 11. CDR1 is SGHAT and CDR2 is FQNNGV in the germline V gene. The CDR3 is made up of 17 amino acids. The CDR3 nucleotides read TGTGCCAGCAGCTTAGGGGCCCTAGCGGGCACCTCCAATGAGCAGTTCTTC. The encoded protein is CASSLGALAGTSNEQFF.

This sequence joins TRBV20-1 and TRBJ2-7; 9 bases are a match to TRBD1. This CDR3 contains 15 residues. V was pared by 3 bases and J by 6 bases, with 12 bases of the junction left unmatched. The germline CDR1 and CDR2 sequences are DFQATT and SNEGSKA (reference sequence). CDR3 bases: TGCAGTGCTAGGGACTTCCGGGGGACAGGGACCGAGCAGTACTTC. It is translated as CSARDFRGTGTEQYF.

This clonotype occurred a few times. The chain recombines TRBV12-3 or TRBV12-4 with TRBJ2-7; 11 bases agree with TRBD2. CDR3 size: 15 residues. Trimming at V came to 4 bases and at J to 3 bases, leaving 5 bases not matched to a gene. This CDR3 reads CASSSLTSGIYEQYF. In DNA, the CDR3 is TGTGCCAGCAGTTCGCTGACTAGCGGGATCTACGAGCAGTACTTC.

This clonotype was seen a few times. The J gene is TRBJ2-3, the V gene TRBV7-9, with 9 bases aligning to TRBD2. With V trimmed by 1 base and J by 2 bases, 7 bases remained unmatched. From germline, CDR1 is SEHNR and CDR2 FQNEAQ (reference sequence). The CDR3 has 17 amino acids. In nucleotides, the CDR3 is TGTGCCAGCAGCTTAGTATCGGCGGGAGGGAACACAGATACGCAGTATTTT. Translated: CASSLVSAGGNTDTQYF.